The sequence of this T cell receptor (beta chain) was determined in a study of T cells in Graves' hyperthyroidism and ophthalmopathy. The source material, RNA transcripts, was used to amplify TCR beta CDR3 regions. First-round RT-PCR of the TCR CDR3 relied on the HTBI primer set. MiXCR, run by TCRdb on the multiplex PCR reads, gives a single entry per CDR3 protein. The repertoire holds more than 500,000 distinct CDR3 sequences, with 46% as singletons. There are a few counts of this clonotype. As yet, its antigen is unknown. Findings of the study overall: A model using 13 V-J features told ophthalmopathy apart from stable hyperthyroidism. In the blood, most expanded thyroid clonotypes above 0.001 appeared as well.

Input material: peripheral blood or thyroid tissue (not recorded which). The TCR comes from an adult woman with Graves' disease, either hyperthyroidism or ophthalmopathy (not recorded which).

CDR3 DNA: TGTGCCATCAGCAGCGTTACCGATTCCCCGGGCTACACCTTC. It codes for CAISSVTDSPGYTF. V and J are TRBV10-3 and TRBJ1-2; D ambiguous. Germline V lookup: CDR1 ENHRY, CDR2 SYGVKD. The V end lost 6 bases, the J end lost 8 bases, and 19 bases lay between the germline ends. This CDR3 has 14 residues.